This T cell receptor beta chain came from a study of T cell responses to AZD1222 COVID-19 vaccine. Study context: Investigators merged groups given second doses at roughly 4 or roughly 12 weeks. Study-level results: Only a handful of AZD1222 recipients, six or seven in all, had baseline seropositivity. In the spike-specific TCR repertoire, nearly half reportedly target unmutated variant regions. Donors were mostly white British, more females; clonal diversity possibly underestimated.

Germline loops: CDR1 SGHTA, CDR2 FQGNSA. The CDR3 length is 15 residues. The ends were cut back, 2 bases at V and 0 bases at J, with 8 bases in the middle. Produced via immunoSEQ multiplex PCR; TCRdb's table is partial and in-frame only. The data contain some 94,000 clones, 87% of them seen just once; the ten biggest clones take up 2.9%. Comment on this clone: Antigen: not known.

The sequencing used peripheral blood, collected on day 0 of AZD1222 vaccination. The source of this sequence is an adult in good health. The chain employs TRBV7-2 and TRBJ1-3; D is unresolved. The CDR3 spells CASSLFPASGNTIYF. DNA of the CDR3: TGTGCCAGCAGCTTATTTCCAGCCTCTGGAAACACCATATATTTT.